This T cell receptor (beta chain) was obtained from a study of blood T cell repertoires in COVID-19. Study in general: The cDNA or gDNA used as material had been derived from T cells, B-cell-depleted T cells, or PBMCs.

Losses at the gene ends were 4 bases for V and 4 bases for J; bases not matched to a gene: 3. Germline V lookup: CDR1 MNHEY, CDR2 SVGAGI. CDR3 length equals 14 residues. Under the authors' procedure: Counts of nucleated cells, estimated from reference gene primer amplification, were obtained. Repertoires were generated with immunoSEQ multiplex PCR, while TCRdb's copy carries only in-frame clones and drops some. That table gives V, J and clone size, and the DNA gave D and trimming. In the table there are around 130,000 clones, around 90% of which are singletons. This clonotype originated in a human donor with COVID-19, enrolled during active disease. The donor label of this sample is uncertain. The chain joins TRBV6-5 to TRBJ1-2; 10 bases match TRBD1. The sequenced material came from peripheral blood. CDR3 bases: TGTGCCAGCAGTTCGACAGGGGGCGCCTATGGCTACACCTTC. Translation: CASSSTGGAYGYTF.